This T cell receptor (beta chain) was found in a study of cytomegalovirus exposure and HLA in healthy donors. Study-wide context: Of several hundred genotyped donors, around 76% clustered with self-reported Caucasian donors.

Researchers ran the PCR with 60 Vbeta and 13 Jbeta primers. The data were produced by immunoSEQ multiplex PCR, yet TCRdb's version contains in-frame clones alone and is incomplete. Here the sample spans under 110,000 clones, over 70% being singletons. On this clone: Its antigen remains unknown.

General study points: TCR beta V- and J-gene trimming, according to a later analysis, was linked to a missense DCLRE1C variant. The productive fraction for most TCR beta V segments was about 87% or about 30% in an earlier analysis. Further analysis was carried out later, and it showed several of the most significant clusters appearing linked to common viral pathogens.

The TCR was taken from a male donor in good health and CMV-seropositive. Sequenced input: PBMCs.

The CDR3 DNA reads TGTGCCAGCAGTCGGAGGGATCAGCCCCAGCATTTT. Translation gives CASSRRDQPQHF. The rearrangement joins TRBV6-5 to TRBJ1-5; D unclear. V was clipped by 5 bases and J by 5 bases, with 7 bases between them. Germline CDR1 is MNHEY and CDR2 is SVGAGI. CDR3 length: 12 residues.